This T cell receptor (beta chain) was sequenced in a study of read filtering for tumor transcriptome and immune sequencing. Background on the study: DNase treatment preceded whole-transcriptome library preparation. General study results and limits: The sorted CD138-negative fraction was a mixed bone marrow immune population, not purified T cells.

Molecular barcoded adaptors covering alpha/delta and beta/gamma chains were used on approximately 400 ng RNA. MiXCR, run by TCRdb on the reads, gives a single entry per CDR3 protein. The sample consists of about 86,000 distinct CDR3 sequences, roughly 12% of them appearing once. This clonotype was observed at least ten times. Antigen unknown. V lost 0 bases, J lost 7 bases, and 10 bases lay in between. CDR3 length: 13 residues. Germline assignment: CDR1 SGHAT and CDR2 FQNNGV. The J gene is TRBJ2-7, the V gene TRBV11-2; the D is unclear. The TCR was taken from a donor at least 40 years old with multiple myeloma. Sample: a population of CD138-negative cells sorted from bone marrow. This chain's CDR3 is CASSLDALTEQYF. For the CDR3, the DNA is TGTGCCAGCAGCTTAGATGCCCTAACGGAGCAGTACTTC.